One and the same sample provided the 27 T cell receptor beta chains below, sequenced in a study of CD8 T cells in Susac syndrome. Reverse transcription of roughly 0.5 to 1 ug RNA was performed with random hexamers. MiXCR, run by TCRdb on the immunoSEQ multiplex PCR reads, gives a single entry per CDR3 protein. The data show around 230,000 distinct CDR3 sequences, 90% to 97% seen once. The specimen sequenced was CD4+ T cells from PBMCs. The receptors derive from a human donor with Susac syndrome.

The rearrangement joins TRBV6-5 to TRBJ2-5; the D is unclear. This CDR3 contains 13 residues. Trimming took 2 bases from V and 1 from J, leaving 5 bases between them. Germline CDR1 MNHEY, CDR2 SVGAGI. CDR3 protein: CASSYTGQETQYF. The CDR3 nucleotides read TGTGCCAGCAGTTACACGGGCCAAGAGACCCAGTACTTC.

This chain uses TRBV27 with TRBJ2-6; D not certain. The CDR3 contains 15 residues. V lost 4 bases, J lost 0 bases, and 7 bases lay in between. Per germline, CDR1 MNHEY and CDR2 SMNVEV (reference sequence). DNA of the CDR3: TGTGCCAGCAGTTATAGGACCTCTGGGGCCAACGTCCTGACTTTC. It is translated as CASSYRTSGANVLTF.

The chain uses TRBV6-1 and TRBJ2-6; D is perhaps TRBD1 (6 bases). This CDR3 spans 17 amino acids. Deletions cut 10 bases from V and 0 bases from J, with 19 bases between. Germline lookup yields CDR1 MNHNS and CDR2 SASEGT. CDR3 amino acids: CATSFTGLSSGANVLTF. Here the CDR3 DNA reads TGTGCCACCTCGTTCACAGGGCTTAGCTCTGGGGCCAACGTCCTGACTTTC.

The chain links TRBV7-2 to TRBJ2-1, with D possibly being TRBD1 or TRBD2 (5 bases each). V was shortened by 8 bases and J by 2 bases, with 10 bases between the two germline ends. This CDR3 contains 13 residues. Germline V lookup: CDR1 SGHTA, CDR2 FQGNSA. The CDR3: CASRDGTYNEQFF. The CDR3 nucleotides are TGTGCCAGCCGGGACGGAACCTACAATGAGCAGTTCTTC.

The chain has TRBV4-2 and TRBJ2-5; 8 positions agree with TRBD2. Germline V gene data show CDR1 as LGHNA and CDR2 as YNFKEQ. Trimming removed 1 base from V and 3 bases from J; junction bases left unmatched: 7. The CDR3 is made up of 16 amino acids. In DNA, the CDR3 is TGTGCCAGCAGCCAAGGTGCAGGGCGGGGGGAAGAGACCCAGTACTTC. As protein: CASSQGAGRGEETQYF.

The chain employs TRBV29-1 and TRBJ2-1; 11 bases are shared with TRBD2. In germline, CDR1 is SQVTM, CDR2 ANQGSEA. CDR3 length: 14 amino acids. V gave up 6 bases and J gave up 3 bases; unmatched junction bases: 4. The CDR3 is CSVETSGIYNEQFF. DNA for the CDR3: TGCAGCGTGGAGACTAGCGGGATCTACAATGAGCAGTTCTTC.

The V and J genes are TRBV28 and TRBJ2-7; 11 bases are a match to TRBD1. With 6 bases clipped from V and 6 bases from J, the junction kept 10 bases outside the gene matches. This CDR3 region has 15 residues. CDR1 MDHEN and CDR2 SYDVKM come from the germline V gene. CDR3 nucleotides: TGTGCCAGCAGGTTTTCGGGACAGGGGGGAGGCGAGCAGTACTTC. Its translation is CASRFSGQGGGEQYF. The full variable domain, its missing parts supplied by reference TRBV28 and TRBJ2-7, is DVKVTQSSRYLVKRTGEKVFLECVQDMDHENMFWYRQDPGLGLRLIYFSYDVKMKEKGDIPEGYSVSREKKERFSLILESASTNQTSMYLCASRFSGQGGGEQYFGPGTRLTVT.

This chain links TRBV5-1 with TRBJ2-5; D gene uncertain. The germline V and J ends were trimmed by 3 bases and 2 bases, with 14 bases remaining between them. The CDR3 loop spans 15 amino acids. Germline loops: CDR1 SGHRS, CDR2 YFSETQ. CDR3 bases: TGCGCCAGCAGCTCGCCCGCCGGGCGTCAAGAGACCCAGTACTTC. As protein: CASSSPAGRQETQYF.

The chain joins TRBV24-1 to TRBJ2-4, with a tentative D call TRBD1 (6 bases). The CDR3 length is 15 residues. CDR1 is KGHDR, CDR2 SFDVKD, per germline. V was trimmed by 4 bases and J by 4 bases, leaving 13 bases between them. CDR3 sequence (DNA): TGTGCCACCAGTGACCAAGACAGGTGGAAAAACATTCAGTACTTC. Its protein product is CATSDQDRWKNIQYF.

This sequence joins TRBV18 and TRBJ2-2; D is ambiguous. V was pared by 2 bases and J by 1 base, with 11 bases between. CDR1 KGHSH and CDR2 LQKENI come from the germline V gene. The CDR3 spans 16 residues. CDR3: CASSPTADGNTGELFF. The CDR3 nucleotides read TGTGCCAGCTCACCAACCGCGGACGGGAACACCGGGGAGCTGTTTTTT.

V and J are TRBV19 and TRBJ1-2; D gene uncertain. The germline CDR1 and CDR2 sequences are LNHDA and SQIVND (reference sequence). This CDR3 region has 13 residues. Between the trimmed V and J ends, which lost 4 bases and 4 bases, there was a span of 10 bases. CDR3 in amino acids: CASSKMEFYGYTF. The CDR3 region has the DNA TGTGCCAGTAGTAAAATGGAGTTCTATGGCTACACCTTC.

The V gene is TRBV28, the J gene TRBJ1-1; no clear D. Looked up from germline, CDR1 is MDHEN and CDR2 is SYDVKM. Between the trimmed V and J ends, which lost 11 bases and 1 base, there was a span of 14 bases. The CDR3 covers 13 residues. The CDR3 DNA sequence: TGTGCCGTTCAGGAGGTCCAGAACACTGAAGCTTTCTTT. It yields the protein CAVQEVQNTEAFF.

CDR3 residues: CASSQLAQSTDTQYF. Written as DNA, the CDR3 is TGTGCCAGCAGCCAACTGGCCCAGAGCACAGATACGCAGTATTTT. The chain joins TRBV4-2 to TRBJ2-3; D is unresolved. Germline V gives CDR1 LGHNA, CDR2 YNFKEQ. With 2 bases removed from V and 0 bases from J, the gap between germline ends came to 9 bases. This CDR3 has 15 amino acids.

The chain is built from TRBV20-1 and TRBJ2-5; possible D gene TRBD2, 5 bases. V lost 3 bases and J lost 4, with 15 bases in between. This CDR3 spans 14 amino acids. Germline loops: CDR1 DFQATT, CDR2 SNEGSKA (reference sequence). The CDR3 region has the DNA TGCAGTGCTAGTGCCCACTCGGCGGGAGAGACCCAGTACTTC. As protein: CSASAHSAGETQYF.

The chain uses TRBV30 and TRBJ1-1; D not resolved. This CDR3 has 12 amino acids. Deletions cut 2 bases from V and 10 bases from J, with 14 bases between. Germline-derived CDR1 and CDR2 are GTSNPN and SVGIG (reference sequence). This CDR3 is CAWSRGAPRAFF. The CDR3 bases are TGTGCCTGGAGTAGAGGAGCGCCAAGAGCTTTCTTT.

The chain carries TRBV3-1 and TRBJ2-7; TRBD2 agrees at 10 bases. CDR1 is LGHDT, CDR2 YNNKEL, per germline (reference sequence). The junction had 8 bases not matched to a gene; V was cut back by 1 base and J by 5 bases. CDR3 length: 16 amino acids. The CDR3 is CASSQARLAGVHEQYF. The CDR3 DNA follows: TGTGCCAGCAGCCAAGCTCGGCTAGCGGGAGTTCACGAGCAGTACTTC.

As to this clonotype: One junction end does not reproduce the germline sequence, and a read error may be involved. The CDR3 DNA sequence: TGTGCCAGTAGTGGGACAGGACAAGCGACCCAGTACTTC. The encoded protein is CASSGTGQATQYF. The chain uses TRBV19 and TRBJ2-5, with 8 bases fitting TRBD1. Germline V CDR1 and CDR2: LNHDA, SQIVND (reference sequence). CDR3 size: 13 residues.

This chain connects TRBV4-2 to TRBJ2-1; 13 bases align to TRBD2. CDR1 LGHNA and CDR2 YNFKEQ come from the germline V gene. V shed 1 base and J 4 bases; nucleotides not matched to a gene: 10. The CDR3 extends over 19 amino acids. The CDR3 bases are TGTGCCAGCAGCCAAGGGACTAGCGGGAGTCTTCGTGTGTACAATGAGCAGTTCTTC. It is translated as CASSQGTSGSLRVYNEQFF.

The gene calls are TRBV7-2 and TRBJ1-1; D not resolved. The CDR3 covers 14 residues. V lost 5 bases, J lost 5 bases, and 15 bases lay in between. Germline CDR1 SGHTA, CDR2 FQGNSA. CDR3 amino acids: CASSRGPGGTEAFF. CDR3 in DNA: TGTGCCAGCAGCCGCGGTCCCGGCGGGACTGAAGCTTTCTTT.

The rearrangement links TRBV20-1 to TRBJ2-2; tentatively, D is TRBD1 (8 bases). The V gene lost 6 bases and the J gene lost 4 bases, with 21 bases spanning the gap. There are 16 residues in the CDR3. The V gene's germline CDR1 is DFQATT and CDR2 SNEGSKA (reference sequence). CDR3 region: CSATRRGRERTGELFF. The CDR3, as DNA: TGCAGTGCCACCCGCAGGGGGCGGGAGCGCACCGGGGAGCTGTTTTTT.

This clonotype was observed a single time. The chain has TRBV9 and TRBJ1-2, with a weak D call TRBD1 (6 bases). Germline loops: CDR1 SGDLS, CDR2 YYNGEE. The ends were cut back, 2 bases at V and 5 bases at J, with 13 bases in the middle. This CDR3 is 14 amino acids long. The CDR3 protein is CASSVTGTRYGYTF. The CDR3 bases are TGTGCCAGCAGCGTGACAGGAACGCGGTATGGCTACACCTTC.

In nucleotides, the CDR3 is TGCAGTGCAAAGGGAGATGTCTACGAGCAGTACTTC. Translation: CSAKGDVYEQYF. V gene TRBV20-1 combines with J gene TRBJ2-7; D is possibly TRBD2 (5 bases). Trimming shortened V by 6 bases and J by 3 bases, and 12 bases separated the two germline ends. The length of the CDR3 is 12 residues. Germline-derived CDR1 and CDR2 are DFQATT and SNEGSKA (reference sequence).

This clonotype was seen once. The chain combines TRBV7-2 with TRBJ2-3; D not certain. V was pared by 2 bases and J by 0 bases, with 9 bases between. CDR3 size: 15 residues. Germline-derived CDR1 and CDR2 are SGHTA and FQGNSA. This CDR3 reads CASSLSAWSTDTQYF. The CDR3 DNA is TGTGCCAGCAGCTTATCGGCCTGGAGCACAGATACGCAGTATTTT. Using reference TRBV7-2 and TRBJ2-3 for the parts outside the CDR3, the full variable domain is GAGVSQSPSNKVTEKGKDVELRCDPISGHTALYWYRQSLGQGLEFLIYFQGNSAPDKSGLPSDRFSAERTGGSVSTLTIQRTQQEDSAVYLCASSLSAWSTDTQYFGPGTRLTVL.

Only one count was recorded for this clonotype. The chain couples TRBV29-1 to TRBJ2-1; 13 nucleotides match TRBD2. V was pared by 2 bases and J by 9 bases, with 10 bases of the junction left unmatched. In germline, CDR1 is SQVTM, CDR2 ANQGSEA. The CDR3 spans 16 residues. This CDR3 reads CSVEKWTSGSGSEQFF. In nucleotides, the CDR3 is TGCAGCGTTGAAAAGTGGACTAGCGGGAGCGGTAGTGAGCAGTTCTTC.

V and J are TRBV28 and TRBJ2-5; 10 positions match TRBD1. This CDR3 comprises 16 residues. The ends lost 5 bases at V and 1 base at J; junction bases unmatched: 7. Per germline, CDR1 MDHEN and CDR2 SYDVKM. The CDR3 bases are TGTGCCAGCAGTACGCGGACAGGGGGAATCCAAGAGACCCAGTACTTC. Translated: CASSTRTGGIQETQYF.

The CDR3 loop reads CASSLRSGVGYTF. The CDR3 DNA is TGTGCCAGCAGTTTACGGTCAGGGGTTGGCTACACCTTC. V gene TRBV28 combines with J gene TRBJ1-2; perhaps TRBD1 as D (6 bases). The V and J ends lost 2 bases and 7 bases respectively, with 11 bases between them. This CDR3 has 13 amino acids. Looked up from germline, CDR1 is MDHEN and CDR2 is SYDVKM.

The gene calls are TRBV6-2 or TRBV6-3 and TRBJ2-1; D is possibly TRBD1 or TRBD2 (5 bases each). The CDR3 covers 12 residues. CDR1 MNHEY and CDR2 SVGEGT come from the germline V gene. V shed 10 bases and J shed 6 bases, with 13 bases lying between them. CDR3 nucleotides: TGTGCCATAGGGGAGCGGAGCAATGAGCAGTTCTTC. This codes for CAIGERSNEQFF.